The present TCR beta chain was sequenced within a study of T cells after yellow fever vaccination. For the study at large: SMART-Seq v4 Ultra Low Input prepared libraries from low-cell fractions.

V lost 2 bases and J 4 bases, leaving 10 bases between the germline ends. Germline-derived CDR1 and CDR2 are GTSNPN and SVGIG (reference sequence). The CDR3 spans 13 residues. By 5'RACE template switching, TCR cDNA was produced, with a universal primer site and UMIs added in the process. TCRdb recomputed calls from the 5' RACE reads with MiXCR, one row per CDR3 protein. The table shows hundreds of thousands of distinct CDR3 sequences, with 3.6% occurring only once. Findings and caveats of the study: Subsequent to the booster, the majority of primary-vaccination clones reappeared (around 97% CD4, approximately 90% CD8). Weaker overall, the secondary response nonetheless peaked faster (day 5 versus 15).

This clonotype was picked up a small number of times. No antigen is known for it. This clonotype originated in a man younger than 35 who received the YFV17D yellow fever vaccine. The sample in question was PBMCs, obtained on the day of the yellow fever booster vaccination. V and J are TRBV30 and TRBJ2-3; D gene unclear. The CDR3 spells CAWSFDGADTQYF. CDR3 nucleotides: TGTGCCTGGAGTTTCGATGGAGCAGATACGCAGTATTTT. The variable domain in full, with the rest retrieved from reference TRBV30 and TRBJ2-3, is SQTIHQWPATLVQPVGSPLSLECTVEGTSNPNLYWYRQAAGRGLQLLFYSVGIGQISSEVPQNLSASRPQDRQFILSSKKLLLSDSGFYLCAWSFDGADTQYFGPGTRLTVL.